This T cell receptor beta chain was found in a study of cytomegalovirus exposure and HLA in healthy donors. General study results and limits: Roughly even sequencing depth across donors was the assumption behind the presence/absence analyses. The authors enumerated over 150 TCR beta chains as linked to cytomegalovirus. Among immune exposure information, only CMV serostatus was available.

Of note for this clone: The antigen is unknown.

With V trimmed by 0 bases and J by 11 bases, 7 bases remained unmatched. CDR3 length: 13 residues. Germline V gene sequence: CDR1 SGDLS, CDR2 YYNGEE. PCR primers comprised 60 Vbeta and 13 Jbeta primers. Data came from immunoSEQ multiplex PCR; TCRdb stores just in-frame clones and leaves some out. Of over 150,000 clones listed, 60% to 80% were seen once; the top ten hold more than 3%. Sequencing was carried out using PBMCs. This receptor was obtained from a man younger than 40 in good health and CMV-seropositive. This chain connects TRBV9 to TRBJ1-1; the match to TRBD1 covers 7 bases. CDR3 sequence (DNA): TGTGCCAGCAGCGTAGGAGACAGGGCGGATGCTTTCTTT. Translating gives CASSVGDRADAFF.